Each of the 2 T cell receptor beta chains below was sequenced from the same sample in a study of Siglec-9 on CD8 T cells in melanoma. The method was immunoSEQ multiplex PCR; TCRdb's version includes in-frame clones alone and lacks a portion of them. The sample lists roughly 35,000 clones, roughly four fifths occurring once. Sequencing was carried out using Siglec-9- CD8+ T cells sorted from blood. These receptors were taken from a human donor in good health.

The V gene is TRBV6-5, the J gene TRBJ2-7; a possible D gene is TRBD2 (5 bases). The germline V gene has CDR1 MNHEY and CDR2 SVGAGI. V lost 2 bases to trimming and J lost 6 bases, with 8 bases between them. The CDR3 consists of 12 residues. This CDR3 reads CASSYPGGEQYF. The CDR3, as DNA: TGTGCCAGCAGTTACCCAGGAGGCGAGCAGTACTTC.

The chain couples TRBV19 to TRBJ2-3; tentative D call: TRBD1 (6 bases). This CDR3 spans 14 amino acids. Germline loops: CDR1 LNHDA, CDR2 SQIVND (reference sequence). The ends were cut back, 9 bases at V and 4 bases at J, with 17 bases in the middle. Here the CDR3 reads CASRKTGLADTQYF. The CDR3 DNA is TGTGCCAGCAGAAAAACAGGGTTGGCAGATACGCAGTATTTT.